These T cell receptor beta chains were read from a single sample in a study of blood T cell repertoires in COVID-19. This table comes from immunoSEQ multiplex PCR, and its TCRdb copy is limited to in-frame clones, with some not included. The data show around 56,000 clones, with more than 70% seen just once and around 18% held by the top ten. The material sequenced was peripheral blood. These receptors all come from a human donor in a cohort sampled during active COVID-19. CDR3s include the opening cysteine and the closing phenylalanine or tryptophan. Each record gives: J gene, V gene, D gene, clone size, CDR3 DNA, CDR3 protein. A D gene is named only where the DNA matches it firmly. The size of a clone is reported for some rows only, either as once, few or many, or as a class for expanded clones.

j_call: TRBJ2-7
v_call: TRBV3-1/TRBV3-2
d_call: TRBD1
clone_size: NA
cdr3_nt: TGTGCCAGCAGACCCACGACAGGACAGGGCCCCTACGAGCAGTACTTC
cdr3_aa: CASRPTTGQGPYEQYF

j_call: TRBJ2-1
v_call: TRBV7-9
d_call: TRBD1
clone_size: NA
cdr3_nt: TGTGCCAGCAGCTTAGCGGGACAGGGGGCCGAGTTCTTC
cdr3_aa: CASSLAGQGAEFF

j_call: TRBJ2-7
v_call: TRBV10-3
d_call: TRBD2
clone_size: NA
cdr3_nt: TGTGCCATCAGTGAGCCTAGCGGGGCCCCCTACGAGCAGTACTTC
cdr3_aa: CAISEPSGAPYEQYF

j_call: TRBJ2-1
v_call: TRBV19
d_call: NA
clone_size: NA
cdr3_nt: TGTGCCAGTAGTATAGATCTAGAGACTAGGCTGTACAATGAGCAGTTCTTC
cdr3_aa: CASSIDLETRLYNEQFF

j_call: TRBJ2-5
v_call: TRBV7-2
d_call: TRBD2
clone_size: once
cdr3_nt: TGTGCCAGCAGCTTAGCCCGGACTAGCGGTGGGGCGGAGACCCAGTACTTC
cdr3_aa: CASSLARTSGGAETQYF

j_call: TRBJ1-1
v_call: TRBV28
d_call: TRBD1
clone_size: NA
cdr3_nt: TGTGCCAGCAGTTTTCCAGGGGGCGTTTTCGTGAACACTGAAGCTTTCTTT
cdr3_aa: CASSFPGGVFVNTEAFF

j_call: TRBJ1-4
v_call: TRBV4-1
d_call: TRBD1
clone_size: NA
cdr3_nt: TGCGCCAGCAGCCAAGGCCAGGGGGCAGGGGAAAAACTGTTTTTT
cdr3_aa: CASSQGQGAGEKLFF

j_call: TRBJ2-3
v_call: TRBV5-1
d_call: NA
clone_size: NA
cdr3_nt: TGCGCCAGCGAGCTTGGGGGGGCTTCTAGCACAGATACGCAGTATTTT
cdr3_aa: CASELGGASSTDTQYF

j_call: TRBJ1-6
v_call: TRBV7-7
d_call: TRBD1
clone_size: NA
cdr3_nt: TGTGCCAGCAGCTTAGCCGGGACAGGGCATAATTCACCCCTCCACTTT
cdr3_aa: CASSLAGTGHNSPLHF

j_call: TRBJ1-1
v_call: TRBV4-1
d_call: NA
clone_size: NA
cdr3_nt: TGCGCCAGCAGCCCTCCCGCCGGCGGGTACACTGAAGCTTTCTTT
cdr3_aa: CASSPPAGGYTEAFF

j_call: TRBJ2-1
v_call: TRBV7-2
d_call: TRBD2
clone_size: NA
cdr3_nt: TGTGCCAGCAGCTTAGATCGACTAGCTAATGAGCAGTTCTTC
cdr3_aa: CASSLDRLANEQFF

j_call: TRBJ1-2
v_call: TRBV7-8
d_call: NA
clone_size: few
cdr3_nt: TGTGCCAGCAGCTTGGAGGGGTCCGGCTATGGCTACACCTTC
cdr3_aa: CASSLEGSGYGYTF

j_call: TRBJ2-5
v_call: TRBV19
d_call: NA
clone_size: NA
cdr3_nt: TGTGCCACCAGTATAGAAGCCGGTGTTGAGACCCAGTACTTC
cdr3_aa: CATSIEAGVETQYF

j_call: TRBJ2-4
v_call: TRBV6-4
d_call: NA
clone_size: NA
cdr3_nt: TGTGCCAGCAGTGCTCACGCAGGGGGGCCCGGAAACATTCAGTACTTC
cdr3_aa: CASSAHAGGPGNIQYF

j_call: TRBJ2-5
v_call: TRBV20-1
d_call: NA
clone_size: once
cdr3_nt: TGCAGTGTTAGCTACCAAGAGACCCAGTACTTC
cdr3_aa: CSVSYQETQYF

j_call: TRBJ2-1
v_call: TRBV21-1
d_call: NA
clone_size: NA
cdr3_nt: TGTGCCAGCAGCTCCCGGGACAGGACCTACAATGAGCAGTTCTTC
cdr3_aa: CASSSRDRTYNEQFF

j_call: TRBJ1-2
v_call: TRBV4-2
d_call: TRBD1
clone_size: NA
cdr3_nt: TGTGCCAGCAGCCAAGATTTTGGGACAGGGGGCCTCTATGGCTACACCTTC
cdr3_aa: CASSQDFGTGGLYGYTF

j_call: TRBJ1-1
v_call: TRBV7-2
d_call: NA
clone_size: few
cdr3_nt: TGTGCCAGCAGCCCGCGTTCCGGGAACACTGAAGCTTTCTTT
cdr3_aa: CASSPRSGNTEAFF

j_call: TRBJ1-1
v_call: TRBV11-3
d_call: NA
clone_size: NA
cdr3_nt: TGTGCCAGCAGCTTGGGGGGGGCAGGGATGTACACTGAAGCTTTCTTT
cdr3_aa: CASSLGGAGMYTEAFF

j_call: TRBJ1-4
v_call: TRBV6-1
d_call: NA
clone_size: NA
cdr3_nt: TGTGCCAGCAGTGATGAGTTCCTTAATGAAAAACTGTTTTTT
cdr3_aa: CASSDEFLNEKLFF

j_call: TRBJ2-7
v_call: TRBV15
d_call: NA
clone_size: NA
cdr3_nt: TGTGCCACCAGCAGAGAGGAGAGACGCGGGTCCTACGAGCAGTACTTC
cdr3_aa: CATSREERRGSYEQYF

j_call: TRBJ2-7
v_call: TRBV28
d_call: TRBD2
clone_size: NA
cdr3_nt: TGTGCCAGCAGTCCCAGCGGGGGGGCTTGGGAGCAGTACTTC
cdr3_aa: CASSPSGGAWEQYF